Given below is one TCR beta chain in context. The target antigen is unknown. The sorted conventional CD4+ T cells were CD25-low and CD127-high, with genomic DNA sequenced. Sequencing was performed with immunoSEQ multiplex PCR; in TCRdb, only in-frame clones are kept and a portion is missing. The table lists approximately 48,000 clones, about nine tenths of them singletons. With 6 bases clipped from V and 3 bases from J, the junction kept 9 bases outside the gene matches. The CDR3 is made up of 16 amino acids. In germline, CDR1 is LNHDA, CDR2 SQIVND (reference sequence). The data originate from a study of regulatory and conventional T cells in RAG deficiency. Study findings and constraints: Shannon entropy fell and Simpson indices rose in RAG-deficient patients.

Another study also made use of these data, one on regulatory T cells. As that study records: The PCR used 52 TRBV and 13 TRBJ primers.

The TCR originated in a human donor in good health. The chain is built from TRBV19 and TRBJ2-3, with 10 bases fitting TRBD1. The specimen was CD4+ effector T cells sorted from blood. The CDR3 DNA reads as TGTGCCAGTAGCAGCCGGACAGGGGGTAGGACAGATACGCAGTATTTT. The encoded protein is CASSSRTGGRTDTQYF.